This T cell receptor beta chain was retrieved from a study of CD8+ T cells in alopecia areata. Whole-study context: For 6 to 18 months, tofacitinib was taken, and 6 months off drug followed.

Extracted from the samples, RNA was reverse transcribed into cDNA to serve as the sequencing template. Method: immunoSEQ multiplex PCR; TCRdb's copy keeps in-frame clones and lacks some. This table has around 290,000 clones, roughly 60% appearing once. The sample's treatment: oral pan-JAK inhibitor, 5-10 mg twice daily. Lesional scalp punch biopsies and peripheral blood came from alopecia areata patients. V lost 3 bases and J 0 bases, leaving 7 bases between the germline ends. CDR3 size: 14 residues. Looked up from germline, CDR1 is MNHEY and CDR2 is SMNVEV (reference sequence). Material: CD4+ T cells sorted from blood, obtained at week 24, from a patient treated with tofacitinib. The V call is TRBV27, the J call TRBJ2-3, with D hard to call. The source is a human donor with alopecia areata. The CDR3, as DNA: TGTGCCAGCAGTTTGGTGCCTAGCACAGATACGCAGTATTTT. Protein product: CASSLVPSTDTQYF.